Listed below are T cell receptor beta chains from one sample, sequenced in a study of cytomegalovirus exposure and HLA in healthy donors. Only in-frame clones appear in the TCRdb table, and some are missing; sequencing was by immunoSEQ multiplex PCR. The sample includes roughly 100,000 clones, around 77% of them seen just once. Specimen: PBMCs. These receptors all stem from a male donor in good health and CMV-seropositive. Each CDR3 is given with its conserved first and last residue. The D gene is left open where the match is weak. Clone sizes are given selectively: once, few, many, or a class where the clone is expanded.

CASISLAGGSYNEQFF TGTGCCAGCATTTCCCTAGCGGGAGGGTCTTACAATGAGCAGTTCTTC . TRBD2 TRBJ2-1 TRBV6-6
CASSPSAGNTEAFF TGTGCCAGCTCACCATCGGCAGGGAACACTGAAGCTTTCTTT once . TRBJ1-1 TRBV18
CASKNRGEEKLFF TGTGCCAGCAAAAACAGGGGAGAGGAAAAACTGTTTTTT . TRBD1 TRBJ1-4 TRBV2
CSSSLRGGALNEQFF TGTTCCAGCAGCCTGCGGGGCGGAGCGCTAAATGAGCAGTTCTTC . . TRBJ2-1 TRBV7-9
CASSPAGTGEGEQYF TGCGCCAGCAGTCCTGCCGGGACGGGGGAGGGCGAGCAGTACTTC . TRBD2 TRBJ2-7 TRBV5-1
CASSSRTNQETQYF TGCGCCAGCAGCTCCCGGACTAATCAAGAGACCCAGTACTTC once . TRBJ2-5 TRBV5-1
CASSRRTGTGPYEQYF TGTGCCAGCAGCCGCCGGACCGGGACAGGACCCTACGAGCAGTACTTC . TRBD1 TRBJ2-7 TRBV7-2
CASGIDGGVWQPQHF TGTGCCAGCGGGATCGACGGCGGGGTCTGGCAGCCCCAGCATTTT . . TRBJ1-5 TRBV27
CASSLEASGRAGRYEQYF TGTGCCAGCAGCTTAGAGGCTAGCGGGAGGGCCGGGAGATACGAGCAGTACTTC few TRBD2 TRBJ2-7 TRBV11-2
CAISELDTANTGELFF TGTGCCATCAGTGAGTTGGACACCGCGAACACCGGGGAGCTGTTTTTT . . TRBJ2-2 TRBV10-3
CASSLGGPGLAGGNEQFF TGCGCCAGCAGCTTGGGGGGCCCGGGACTAGCGGGAGGAAATGAGCAGTTCTTC . TRBD2 TRBJ2-1 TRBV5-1
CASSPRTGTGTEAFF TGTGCCAGCAGCCCACGGACAGGTACGGGCACTGAAGCTTTCTTT . TRBD1 TRBJ1-1 TRBV5-4
CASSPSSPTWGGHTF TGTGCCAGCAGCCCGAGTTCCCCGACGTGGGGCGGCCACACCTTC . . TRBJ1-2 TRBV7-9
CASTYDRGGTEAFF TGTGCCAGCACCTATGACAGGGGTGGGACTGAAGCTTTCTTT . TRBD1 TRBJ1-1 TRBV6-1
CAWSAQDTQYF TGTGCCTGGAGCGCACAAGATACGCAGTATTTT . . TRBJ2-3 TRBV30
CASSGLAGNTGELFF TGTGCCAGTTCAGGACTAGCGGGTAACACCGGGGAGCTGTTTTTT . TRBD2 TRBJ2-2 TRBV6-5
CAAESSYNSPLHF TGTGCGGCGGAGAGCTCCTATAATTCACCCCTCCACTTT . . TRBJ1-6 TRBV30
CASSLGEGTEAFF TGTGCCAGCAGCTTAGGAGAGGGCACTGAAGCTTTCTTT few . TRBJ1-1 TRBV7-3
CAWSASGTFFSYEQYF TGTGCCTGGAGTGCCTCCGGGACATTTTTCTCCTACGAGCAGTACTTC . . TRBJ2-7 TRBV30
CASSFNSYEQYF TGTGCCAGCAGTTTTAATAGCTACGAGCAGTACTTC . . TRBJ2-7 TRBV6-6
CASSPLPRYEQYF TGTGCCAGTAGTCCTCTACCGCGGTACGAGCAGTACTTC . . TRBJ2-7 TRBV19
CASKLEGADTQYF TGTGCCAGCAAACTAGAGGGCGCAGATACGCAGTATTTT . . TRBJ2-3 TRBV6-5
CASSKQGGNEQFF TGTGCCAGCAGTAAACAGGGTGGAAATGAGCAGTTCTTC . . TRBJ2-1 TRBV27
CAWSVVLENQPQHF TGTGCCTGGAGTGTGGTCCTAGAGAATCAGCCCCAGCATTTT . . TRBJ1-5 TRBV30
CAISREGTDTQYF TGTGCCATCAGTCGGGAGGGCACAGATACGCAGTATTTT . TRBD2 TRBJ2-3 TRBV10-3
CASPKLAVLYNEQFF TGTGCCAGCCCGAAACTAGCGGTTCTCTACAATGAGCAGTTCTTC . TRBD2 TRBJ2-1 TRBV2
CASSLLSGMNTDTQYF TGTGCCAGCAGCCTACTTAGCGGGATGAACACAGATACGCAGTATTTT . TRBD2 TRBJ2-3 TRBV7-6
CASSVAGRHTEAFF TGTGCCAGCAGCGTAGCCGGGAGGCACACTGAAGCTTTCTTT few . TRBJ1-1 TRBV9
CASSGTGPTGELFF TGTGCCAGCAGCGGGACAGGGCCTACCGGGGAGCTGTTTTTT . TRBD1 TRBJ2-2 TRBV6-1
CASSLGGGSGYTF TGTGCCAGCAGCTTGGGGGGAGGGTCTGGCTACACCTTC . . TRBJ1-2 TRBV7-3
CASSLVDLTYEQYF TGTGCCAGCAGCTTAGTAGACTTAACCTACGAGCAGTACTTC few . TRBJ2-7 TRBV7-2
CASSRTANTEAFF TGTGCCAGCAGTCGAACAGCGAACACTGAAGCTTTCTTT . . TRBJ1-1 TRBV7-2
CASSLALAGEGRETQYF TGTGCCAGCAGCTTGGCACTAGCGGGAGAGGGACGAGAGACCCAGTACTTC . TRBD2 TRBJ2-5 TRBV5-4
CASSQATGSQETQYF TGCGCCAGCAGCCAGGCGACAGGGTCCCAAGAGACCCAGTACTTC . TRBD1 TRBJ2-5 TRBV4-1
CASSIDPFSNQPQHF TGTGCCAGTAGTATAGACCCGTTTAGCAATCAGCCCCAGCATTTT . . TRBJ1-5 TRBV19
CATSRDGESQFF TGTGCCACCAGCAGAGACGGGGAGTCGCAGTTCTTC . . TRBJ2-1 TRBV15
CASSVAGETNTGELFF TGTGCCAGCAGCGTAGCCGGGGAAACGAACACCGGGGAGCTGTTTTTT . . TRBJ2-2 TRBV9
CASSKGQGNTEAFF TGTGCCAGCAGCAAGGGACAGGGTAACACTGAAGCTTTCTTT . TRBD1 TRBJ1-1 TRBV9
CASTPEGSYLGYTF TGTGCCAGCACCCCGGAAGGGAGCTATCTGGGCTACACCTTC . . TRBJ1-2 TRBV7-9
CASTSRLPGQGEKNEQFF TGCGCCAGCACTTCGAGGCTTCCGGGACAGGGTGAAAAGAATGAGCAGTTCTTC . TRBD1 TRBJ2-1 TRBV5-1
CASSQANSLQGAFF TGTGCCAGCAGCCAAGCAAACAGCCTCCAAGGAGCTTTCTTT . . TRBJ1-1 TRBV4-2
CASSLAGPGETQYF TGCGCCAGCAGCTTGGCGGGTCCCGGAGAGACCCAGTACTTC . . TRBJ2-5 TRBV5-1
CASSYGGAGNQPQHF TGTGCCAGCAGTTATGGGGGCGCGGGCAATCAGCCCCAGCATTTT . . TRBJ1-5 TRBV6-5
CASSLGVLEYEQYF TGTGCCAGCAGCTTAGGTGTACTAGAGTACGAGCAGTACTTC . . TRBJ2-7 TRBV7-2
CASSARQGKETQYF TGTGCCAGCAGTGCCCGACAGGGGAAAGAGACCCAGTACTTC once TRBD1 TRBJ2-5 TRBV6-1
CASSSGQGASGYTF TGTGCCAGCAGTTCCGGACAGGGGGCCTCTGGCTACACCTTC . TRBD1 TRBJ1-2 TRBV28
CASRAGRGVETQYF TGTGCCAGCAGGGCCGGGAGAGGGGTCGAGACCCAGTACTTC . . TRBJ2-5 TRBV6-6